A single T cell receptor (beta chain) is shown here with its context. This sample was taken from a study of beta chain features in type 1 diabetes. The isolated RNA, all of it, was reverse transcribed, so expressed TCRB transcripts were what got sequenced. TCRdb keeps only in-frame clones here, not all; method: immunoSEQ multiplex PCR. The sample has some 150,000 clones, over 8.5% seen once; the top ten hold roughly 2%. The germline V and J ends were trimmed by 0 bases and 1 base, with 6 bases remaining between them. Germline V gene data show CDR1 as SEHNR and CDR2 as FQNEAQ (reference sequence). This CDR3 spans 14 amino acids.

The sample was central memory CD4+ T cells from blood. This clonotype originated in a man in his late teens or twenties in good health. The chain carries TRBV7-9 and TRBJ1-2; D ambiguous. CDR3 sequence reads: CASSLAWNNYGYTF. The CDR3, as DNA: TGTGCCAGCAGCTTAGCCTGGAATAACTATGGCTACACCTTC.